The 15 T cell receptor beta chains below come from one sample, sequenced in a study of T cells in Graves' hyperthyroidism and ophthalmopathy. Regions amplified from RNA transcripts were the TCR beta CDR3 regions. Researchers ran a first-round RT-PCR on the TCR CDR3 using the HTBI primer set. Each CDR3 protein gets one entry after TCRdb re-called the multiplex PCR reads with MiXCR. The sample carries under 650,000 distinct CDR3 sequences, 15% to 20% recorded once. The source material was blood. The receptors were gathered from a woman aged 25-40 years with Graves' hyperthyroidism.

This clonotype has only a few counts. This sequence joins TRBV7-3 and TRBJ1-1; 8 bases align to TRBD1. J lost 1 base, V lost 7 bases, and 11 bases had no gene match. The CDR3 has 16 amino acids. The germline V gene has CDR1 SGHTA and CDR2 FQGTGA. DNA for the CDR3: TGTGCCAGCAACTGCGACGGCAGGGGGCGGAACACTGAAGCTTTCTTT. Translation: CASNCDGRGRNTEAFF.

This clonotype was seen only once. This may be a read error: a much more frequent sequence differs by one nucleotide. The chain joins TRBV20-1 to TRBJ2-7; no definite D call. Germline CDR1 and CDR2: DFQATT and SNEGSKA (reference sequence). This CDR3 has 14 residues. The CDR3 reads CSARDVYQRYERYF. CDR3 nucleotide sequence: TGCAGTGCTAGAGATGTTTACCAGAGGTACGAGCGGTACTTC.

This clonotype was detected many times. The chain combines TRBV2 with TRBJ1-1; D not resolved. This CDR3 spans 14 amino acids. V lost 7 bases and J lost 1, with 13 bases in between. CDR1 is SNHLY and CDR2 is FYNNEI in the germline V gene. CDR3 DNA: TGTGCCAGCAAAATGTCGGAGGGGAACACTGAAGCTTTCTTT. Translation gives CASKMSEGNTEAFF.

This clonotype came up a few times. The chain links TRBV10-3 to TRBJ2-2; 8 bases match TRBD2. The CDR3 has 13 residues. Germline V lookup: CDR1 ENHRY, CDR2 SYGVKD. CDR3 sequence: CAHQRESTGELFF. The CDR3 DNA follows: TGTGCACACCAGCGGGAGAGCACCGGGGAGCTGTTTTTT.

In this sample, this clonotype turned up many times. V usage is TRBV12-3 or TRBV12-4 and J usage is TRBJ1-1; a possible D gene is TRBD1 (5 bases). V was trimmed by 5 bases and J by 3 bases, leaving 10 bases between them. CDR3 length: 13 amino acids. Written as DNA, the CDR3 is TGTGCCAGCAGTCTTAGGGGCTACACTGAAGCTTTCTTT. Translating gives CASSLRGYTEAFF.

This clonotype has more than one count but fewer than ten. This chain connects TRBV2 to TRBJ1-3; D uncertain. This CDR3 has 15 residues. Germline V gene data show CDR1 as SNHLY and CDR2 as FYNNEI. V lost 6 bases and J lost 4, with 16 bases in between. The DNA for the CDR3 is TGTGCCAGCAGCGGACTGGGGTTAGGAGGAAACACCATATATTTT. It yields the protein CASSGLGLGGNTIYF.

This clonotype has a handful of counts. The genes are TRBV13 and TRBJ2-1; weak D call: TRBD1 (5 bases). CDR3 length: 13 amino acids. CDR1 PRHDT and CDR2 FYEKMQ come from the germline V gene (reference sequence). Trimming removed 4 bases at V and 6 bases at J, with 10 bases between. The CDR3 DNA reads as TGTGCCAGCAGCTCGTTGCAGGGCAATGAGCAGTTCTTC. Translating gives CASSSLQGNEQFF.

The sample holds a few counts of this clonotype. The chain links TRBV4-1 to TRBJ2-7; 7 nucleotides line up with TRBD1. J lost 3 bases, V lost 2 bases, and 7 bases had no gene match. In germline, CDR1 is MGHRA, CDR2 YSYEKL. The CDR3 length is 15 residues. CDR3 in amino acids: CASSQTGTDYYEQYF. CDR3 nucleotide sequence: TGCGCCAGCAGCCAAACTGGGACAGACTACTACGAGCAGTACTTC.

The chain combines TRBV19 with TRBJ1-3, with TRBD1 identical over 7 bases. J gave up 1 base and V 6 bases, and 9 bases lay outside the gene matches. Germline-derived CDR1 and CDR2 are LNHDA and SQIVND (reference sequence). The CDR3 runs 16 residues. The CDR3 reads CASSPGQLQSGNTIYF. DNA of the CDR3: TGTGCCAGTAGCCCGGGACAGCTGCAATCTGGAAACACCATATATTTT.

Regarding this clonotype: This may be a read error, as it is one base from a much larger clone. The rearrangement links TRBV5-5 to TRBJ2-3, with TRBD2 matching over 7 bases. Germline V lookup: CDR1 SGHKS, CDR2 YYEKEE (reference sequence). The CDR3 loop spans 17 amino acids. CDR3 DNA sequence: TGTGCCAGCAGCCAACGTCCCGGGACTACCAACACATATACGCAGTATTTT. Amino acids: CASSQRPGTTNTYTQYF.

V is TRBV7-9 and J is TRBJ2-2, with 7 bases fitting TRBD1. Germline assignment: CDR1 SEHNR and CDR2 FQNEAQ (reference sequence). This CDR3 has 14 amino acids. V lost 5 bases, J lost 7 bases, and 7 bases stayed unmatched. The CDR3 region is CASSQDHRGGELFF. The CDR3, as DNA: TGTGCCAGCAGCCAGGACCACAGGGGCGGGGAGCTGTTTTTT.

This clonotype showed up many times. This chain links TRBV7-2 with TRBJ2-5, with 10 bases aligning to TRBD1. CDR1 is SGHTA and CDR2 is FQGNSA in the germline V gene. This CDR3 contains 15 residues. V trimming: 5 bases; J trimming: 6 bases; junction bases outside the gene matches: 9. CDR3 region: CASSPRQGALKTQYF. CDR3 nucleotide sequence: TGTGCCAGCAGCCCAAGACAGGGGGCTTTGAAGACCCAGTACTTC.

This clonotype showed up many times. The CDR3 sequence: CASSSPLNEQFF. In nucleotides, the CDR3 is TGTGCCAGCAGTTCACCCCTCAATGAGCAGTTCTTC. The chain carries TRBV28 and TRBJ2-1; D is undetermined. Per germline, CDR1 MDHEN and CDR2 SYDVKM. With 4 bases removed from V and 6 bases from J, the gap between germline ends came to 7 bases. The CDR3 extends over 12 amino acids.

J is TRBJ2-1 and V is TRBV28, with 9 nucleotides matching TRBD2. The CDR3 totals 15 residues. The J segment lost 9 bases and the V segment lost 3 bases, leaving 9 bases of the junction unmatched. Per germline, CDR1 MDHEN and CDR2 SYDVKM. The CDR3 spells CASSLGGSGSSEQFF. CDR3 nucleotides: TGTGCCAGCAGTTTGGGTGGTAGCGGGAGCAGTGAGCAGTTCTTC.

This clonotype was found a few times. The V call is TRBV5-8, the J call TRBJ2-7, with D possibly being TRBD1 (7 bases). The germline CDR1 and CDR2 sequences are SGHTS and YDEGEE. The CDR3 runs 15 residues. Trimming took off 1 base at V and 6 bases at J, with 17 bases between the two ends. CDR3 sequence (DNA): TGTGCCAGCAGCTTGTTGAGCAACAGGGGAGGCGAGCAGTACTTC. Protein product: CASSLLSNRGGEQYF.